A selection of T cell receptor beta chains follows, all from one sample in a study of beta chain features in type 1 diabetes. The repertoire was sequenced with immunoSEQ multiplex PCR; TCRdb's copy has only in-frame clones and lacks some. The repertoire consists of 330,000 or so clones, with 15% to 20% occurring once and the leading ten covering 0.035% to 0.055%. The specimen sequenced was naive CD4+ T cells from blood. The receptors originated from a woman aged 18-30 years in good health. The CDR3 runs from the conserved cysteine through the conserved F or W. The D gene is left open where the match is weak. Size is stated for part of the rows, as once, few or many counts, or as a class when the clone is expanded.

d_gene	abundance	v_gene	j_gene	CDR3nt	CDR3aa
TRBD1	-	TRBV30	TRBJ2-7	TGTGCCTGGAGTGACGACAGGGCGTTGTTCTACGAGCAGTACTTC	CAWSDDRALFYEQYF
-	-	TRBV25-1	TRBJ1-2	TGTGCCAGCGGGGACACTTCCCGCGAGGCTGGCTACACCTTC	CASGDTSREAGYTF
TRBD1	-	TRBV5-6	TRBJ1-4	TGTGCCAGCAGCTTCACAGGGGGAGAAGAAAAACTGTTTTTT	CASSFTGGEEKLFF
-	-	TRBV11-2	TRBJ2-3	TGTGCCAGCAGCTTAATGGGGCCAGATACGCAGTATTTT	CASSLMGPDTQYF
TRBD1	-	TRBV7-9	TRBJ2-7	TGTGCCAGCAGCGACAGGGGGCGGAGGTACGAGCAGTACTTC	CASSDRGRRYEQYF
TRBD1	-	TRBV19	TRBJ2-1	TGTGCCAGCAGTGGGCGACAGGGGACAGACAATGAGCAGTTCTTC	CASSGRQGTDNEQFF
TRBD2	-	TRBV29-1	TRBJ2-2	TGCAGCGTCTCCGGGACTAGCGGGGGCGTCGACACCGGGGAGCTGTTTTTT	CSVSGTSGGVDTGELFF
-	few	TRBV7-2	TRBJ2-7	TGTGCCAGCAGCTTAAGGATGGGGCACTACGAGCAGTACTTC	CASSLRMGHYEQYF
TRBD1	few	TRBV5-1	TRBJ1-2	TGCGCCAGCAGCTTGGTGGGGACAGGGGACTATGGCTACACCTTC	CASSLVGTGDYGYTF
-	-	TRBV7-8	TRBJ2-5	TGTGCCAGCAGCTTAGCGCGACAGGGGCGCGGGAGGGCCGGGGAGACCCAGTACTTC	CASSLARQGRGRAGETQYF
-	-	TRBV4-3	TRBJ1-2	TGCGCCAGCAGCTTCGGAGGGGGGGGAAGTGGCTACACCTTC	CASSFGGGGSGYTF
-	few	TRBV6-4	TRBJ1-1	TGTGCCAGCAGTGACTCGATTGCCGGGGAAGCTTTCTTT	CASSDSIAGEAFF
-	-	TRBV6-5	TRBJ2-1	TGTGCCAGCAGTCCCGCCGGGGCCTACAATGAGCAGTTCTTC	CASSPAGAYNEQFF
-	-	TRBV2	TRBJ1-1	TGTGCCAGCAGGTACTCCGGGACAATGAACACTGAAGCTTTCTTT	CASRYSGTMNTEAFF
TRBD1	-	TRBV7-2	TRBJ1-2	TGTGCCAGCAGCCCGGGACAGGGGAACTATGGCTACACCTTC	CASSPGQGNYGYTF
TRBD2	few	TRBV29-1	TRBJ2-3	TGCAGCGTCTTAGCGGGGGGGAGAGATACGCAGTATTTT	CSVLAGGRDTQYF
TRBD2	few	TRBV7-2	TRBJ2-3	TGTGCCAGCAGCCCTTGGACTAGATGGGGCACAGATACGCAGTATTTT	CASSPWTRWGTDTQYF
-	-	TRBV20-1	TRBJ2-5	TGCAGTGCTCCGGAGGAGGAGACCCAGTACTTC	CSAPEEETQYF
-	-	TRBV30	TRBJ1-1	TGTGCCTGGAGTTCAAACGGGAGGGACACTGAAGCTTTCTTT	CAWSSNGRDTEAFF
-	-	TRBV25-1	TRBJ2-1	TGTGCCAGCAGTGAGTCTAGTTACAATGAGCAGTTCTTC	CASSESSYNEQFF
TRBD2	-	TRBV6-1	TRBJ2-1	TGTGCCAGCAGAGGGGGACTAGCGGGAATTAATGAGCAGTTCTTC	CASRGGLAGINEQFF
TRBD2	-	TRBV27	TRBJ2-2	TGTGCCAGCAGTCCCCGACTAGCGGGGACCGGGGAGCTGTTTTTT	CASSPRLAGTGELFF
-	few	TRBV7-9	TRBJ2-3	TGTGCCAGCACCGGCGGGATTACTAGCACAGATACGCAGTATTTT	CASTGGITSTDTQYF
TRBD1	-	TRBV18	TRBJ2-1	TGTGCCAGCTCAGCGCAGGGGGCTTGGCAGTTCTTC	CASSAQGAWQFF
TRBD1	-	TRBV30	TRBJ1-2	TGTGCCTGGAGGAGGGGACAGACCTATGGCTACACCTTC	CAWRRGQTYGYTF
TRBD1	-	TRBV6-5	TRBJ1-2	TGTGCCAGCAGTTACTCCTCAGGGGGCGGCTATGGCTACACCTTC	CASSYSSGGGYGYTF
TRBD1	-	TRBV7-9	TRBJ2-3	TGTGCCAGCAGCTCCCCCGGGACAGCTAGCACAGATACGCAGTATTTT	CASSSPGTASTDTQYF
-	few	TRBV5-1	TRBJ1-5	TGCGCCAGCAGCTTGGGGCAGAATCAGCCCCAGCATTTT	CASSLGQNQPQHF
-	-	TRBV6-5	TRBJ2-3	TGTGCCAGCAGTTACAGTGGACAGCTCACAGATACGCAGTATTTT	CASSYSGQLTDTQYF
-	-	TRBV10-3	TRBJ1-1	TGTGCCATCAGCATCCGGGAAGGGCTGAACACTGAAGCTTTCTTT	CAISIREGLNTEAFF
-	-	TRBV5-1	TRBJ1-2	TGCGCCAGCAGCTATTGGGGAGTAAATGGCTACACCTTC	CASSYWGVNGYTF
-	-	TRBV20-1	TRBJ1-3	TGCAGTGCGGACACTGGAAACACCATATATTTT	CSADTGNTIYF
-	few	TRBV7-9	TRBJ1-1	TGTGCCAGCAGCCGAGACTTCACTGAAGCTTTCTTT	CASSRDFTEAFF
TRBD1	few	TRBV18	TRBJ2-1	TGTGCCAGCTCACCACCTGGACAGGGTTACAATGAGCAGTTCTTC	CASSPPGQGYNEQFF
-	few	TRBV5-6	TRBJ2-1	TGTGCCAGCAGCTCCCAGGGGAGGGAGGGCCTGAATGAGCAGTTCTTC	CASSSQGREGLNEQFF
TRBD2	few	TRBV18	TRBJ2-1	TGTGCCAGCTCTCAATTGGCACCAGCGGGGGGGAACAATGAGCAGTTCTTC	CASSQLAPAGGNNEQFF
TRBD2	-	TRBV11-1	TRBJ2-1	TGTGCCAGCACCAAAGCGGGATTCCCCTACAATGAGCAGTTCTTC	CASTKAGFPYNEQFF
-	-	TRBV6-5	TRBJ2-4	TGTGCCAGCAGTGCACAGAGAGCCAAAAACATTCAGTACTTC	CASSAQRAKNIQYF
-	-	TRBV5-1	TRBJ1-1	TGCGCCTCCGAGGTGGCAGGAGGGAACACTGAAGCTTTCTTT	CASEVAGGNTEAFF
-	-	TRBV18	TRBJ1-4	TGTGCCAGCTCCCCGCGCGGATCTAATGAAAAACTGTTTTTT	CASSPRGSNEKLFF
-	-	TRBV18	TRBJ2-1	TGTGCCAGCTCAATCGTGGGCAGTTACTCCTACAATGAGCAGTTCTTC	CASSIVGSYSYNEQFF
-	-	TRBV5-7	TRBJ2-6	TGTGCCAGCAGCTTCGGGTACCCTGGGGCCAACGTCCTGACTTTC	CASSFGYPGANVLTF
TRBD2	few	TRBV7-9	TRBJ2-1	TGTGCCAGCAGCTTACCGACTAGCGGGAGCTCCTACAATGAGCAGTTCTTC	CASSLPTSGSSYNEQFF
-	few	TRBV6-6	TRBJ2-5	TGTGCCAGCAGTTACTCGCGGCGGTCCCAAGAGACCCAGTACTTC	CASSYSRRSQETQYF
TRBD1	-	TRBV9	TRBJ1-5	TGTGCCAGCAGCCGGACAGGCGCCGGGACGTTTTCTCAGCCCCAGCATTTT	CASSRTGAGTFSQPQHF
-	few	TRBV28	TRBJ2-3	TGTGCCAGCAGTTTTCAGGTGGATACGCAGTATTTT	CASSFQVDTQYF
-	-	TRBV29-1	TRBJ2-5	TGCAGCGGCCGAGGGTCTGGGGAAGAGACCCAGTACTTC	CSGRGSGEETQYF
TRBD1	-	TRBV7-9	TRBJ1-1	TGTGCCAGCAGCTTTCAGGGGGTAAACACTGAAGCTTTCTTT	CASSFQGVNTEAFF
-	few	TRBV29-1	TRBJ1-2	TGCAGCGTCGGACAGTTAAACTATGGCTACACCTTC	CSVGQLNYGYTF
-	few	TRBV30	TRBJ2-5	TGTGCCTGGAGTGCCTCTCCAGGGTACCAAGAGACCCAGTACTTC	CAWSASPGYQETQYF
TRBD2	-	TRBV30	TRBJ2-3	TGTGCGATGGGACTAGCGGGAGCGGATACGCAGTATTTT	CAMGLAGADTQYF
-	few	TRBV12-5	TRBJ2-5	TGTGCTAGTGGTTTGGGGGGAGCCTCAGAGACCCAGTACTTC	CASGLGGASETQYF
TRBD1	-	TRBV9	TRBJ2-7	TGTGCCAGCAACCGCGGGACAGGTTCTTACGAGCAGTACTTC	CASNRGTGSYEQYF
-	few	TRBV6-5	TRBJ1-2	TGTGCCAGCAGTTACTCCCAGGGTGGCTATGGCTACACCTTC	CASSYSQGGYGYTF
TRBD1	few	TRBV19	TRBJ1-1	TGTGCCAGTGGGGCTTGGAGGGGGCAGGGGGGCACTGAAGCTTTCTTT	CASGAWRGQGGTEAFF
TRBD2	few	TRBV30	TRBJ2-5	TGTGCCTGGAGTAGGCTAGCGGGAGGAGGGAGGGAGACCCAGTACTTC	CAWSRLAGGGRETQYF
TRBD2	-	TRBV6-1	TRBJ2-5	TGTGCCAGCAGTGGGCGGACTAGCGGCGAAGAGACCCAGTACTTC	CASSGRTSGEETQYF